These T cell receptor beta chains were read from a single sample in a study of post-analysis software for immune sequencing data. TCRdb reprocessed the PCR reads with MiXCR, giving one entry per CDR3 protein. The sample contains 750,000 to 900,000 distinct CDR3 sequences, more than 45% of which appear only once. Sequenced material: blood. These receptors all stem from a girl aged 5-17 years with multiple sclerosis. Both conserved end residues are part of each CDR3. D genes are given only for firm matches. Size tells how often a clone was seen (once, few, many) or the class of an expanded clone, and some rows leave it out.

clone size: NA; J gene: TRBJ2-5; V gene: TRBV20-1; D gene: NA; CDR3 DNA: TGCAGTGCTGACCTAGCGTTCGGGGAGACCCAGTACTTC; CDR3 protein: CSADLAFGETQYF
clone size: NA; J gene: TRBJ2-7; V gene: TRBV7-8; D gene: TRBD1; CDR3 DNA: TGTGCCAGCAGCTTAGTAGACAGGGTCATGGGGGAGCAGTACTTC; CDR3 protein: CASSLVDRVMGEQYF
clone size: few; J gene: TRBJ1-2; V gene: TRBV12-3/TRBV12-4; D gene: TRBD1; CDR3 DNA: TGTGCCAGCAGCTTCGCGGACAGGGGATCTCGGGGCTACACCTTC; CDR3 protein: CASSFADRGSRGYTF
clone size: NA; J gene: TRBJ2-7; V gene: TRBV29-1; D gene: NA; CDR3 DNA: TGCAGCGGGGATCAGGGGAGCGGTTACAATGAGCAGTACTTC; CDR3 protein: CSGDQGSGYNEQYF
clone size: NA; J gene: TRBJ2-1; V gene: TRBV12-5; D gene: NA; CDR3 DNA: TGTGCTAGTGGCCGCGGACAGAGTTCAAGAAACAATGAGCAGTTCTTC; CDR3 protein: CASGRGQSSRNNEQFF
clone size: NA; J gene: TRBJ1-4; V gene: TRBV6-1; D gene: NA; CDR3 DNA: TGTGCCTCCTTGGGGGGCACTAATGAAAAACGGTTTTTT; CDR3 protein: CASLGGTNEKRFF
clone size: few; J gene: TRBJ2-7; V gene: TRBV7-2; D gene: NA; CDR3 DNA: TGTGCCAGCAGCCTTCATCCCGGGACGGCTTCCTACGAGCAGTACTTC; CDR3 protein: CASSLHPGTASYEQYF
clone size: NA; J gene: TRBJ2-7; V gene: TRBV9; D gene: TRBD2; CDR3 DNA: TGTGCCAGCAGCGTAGGTAGCGGGCGACCCTACGAGCAGTACTTC; CDR3 protein: CASSVGSGRPYEQYF
clone size: few; J gene: TRBJ2-7; V gene: TRBV6-5; D gene: TRBD2; CDR3 DNA: TGTGCCAGCAGTTACTCGAAGGTTGGCGGGAGAAGCTCCTACGAGCAGTACTTC; CDR3 protein: CASSYSKVGGRSSYEQYF
clone size: NA; J gene: TRBJ2-5; V gene: TRBV12-3/TRBV12-4; D gene: TRBD1; CDR3 DNA: TGTGCCAGCAGTGCCTCAGGGGGCTCAGGCGGAGAGACCCAGTACTTC; CDR3 protein: CASSASGGSGGETQYF
clone size: NA; J gene: TRBJ2-3; V gene: TRBV6-6; D gene: NA; CDR3 DNA: TGTGCCAGCAGTTACTCGAATCCGGGGACAGATACGCAGTATTTT; CDR3 protein: CASSYSNPGTDTQYF
clone size: NA; J gene: TRBJ1-2; V gene: TRBV20-1; D gene: NA; CDR3 DNA: TGCAGTGCTCTCCGGCATGGCTACACCTTC; CDR3 protein: CSALRHGYTF
clone size: few; J gene: TRBJ2-3; V gene: TRBV9; D gene: NA; CDR3 DNA: TGTGCCAGCAGCGTAGCAGATGTCACAGATACGCAGTATTTT; CDR3 protein: CASSVADVTDTQYF
clone size: NA; J gene: TRBJ2-4; V gene: TRBV2; D gene: NA; CDR3 DNA: TGTGCCAGCAGCGATCTCGAGCACGCAGCTTTACTAGCCAAAAACATTCAGTACTTC; CDR3 protein: CASSDLEHAALLAKNIQYF
clone size: few; J gene: TRBJ1-2; V gene: TRBV5-6; D gene: NA; CDR3 DNA: TGTGCCAGCAGCTTGGCTTCAGGGGCCTTTATCTATGGCTACACCTTC; CDR3 protein: CASSLASGAFIYGYTF
clone size: NA; J gene: TRBJ2-7; V gene: TRBV4-2; D gene: TRBD2; CDR3 DNA: TGTGCCAGCAGCCCCCGAGTGGGGGAGGGAGCCTACGAGCAGTACTTC; CDR3 protein: CASSPRVGEGAYEQYF
clone size: NA; J gene: TRBJ1-2; V gene: TRBV6-6; D gene: NA; CDR3 DNA: TGTGCCAGCAGTTACGTCGACAACTATGGCTACACCTTC; CDR3 protein: CASSYVDNYGYTF
clone size: NA; J gene: TRBJ2-1; V gene: TRBV14; D gene: NA; CDR3 DNA: TGTGCCAGCAGCCAAGTGTCGGAGTACAATGAGCAGTTCTTC; CDR3 protein: CASSQVSEYNEQFF
clone size: NA; J gene: TRBJ2-1; V gene: TRBV28; D gene: NA; CDR3 DNA: TGTGCCAGCAGTTTTAAAGTCAATGAGCAGTTCTTC; CDR3 protein: CASSFKVNEQFF
clone size: many; J gene: TRBJ2-1; V gene: TRBV5-1; D gene: NA; CDR3 DNA: TGCGCCAGCAGCCTCTCACCCAATGAGCAGTTCTTC; CDR3 protein: CASSLSPNEQFF
clone size: once; J gene: TRBJ1-1; V gene: TRBV28; D gene: NA; CDR3 DNA: NA; CDR3 protein: CASSLGPAGGYEQYFGPGTEAFF
clone size: NA; J gene: TRBJ2-7; V gene: TRBV20-1; D gene: NA; CDR3 DNA: TGCAGTGCCAGTGGGGGGCTCGCTTACAATGAGCAGTACTTC; CDR3 protein: CSASGGLAYNEQYF
clone size: once; J gene: TRBJ1-5; V gene: TRBV12-3/TRBV12-4; D gene: NA; CDR3 DNA: TGTGCCAGCAGTTTAGAAGGCCCAGGTAATCAGCCCCCGCATTTT; CDR3 protein: CASSLEGPGNQPPHF
clone size: few; J gene: TRBJ2-1; V gene: TRBV11-3; D gene: TRBD2; CDR3 DNA: TGTGCCAGCAGCTTAGGTGACGGGCGGGAGTTTGAGCAGTTCTTC; CDR3 protein: CASSLGDGREFEQFF
clone size: NA; J gene: TRBJ2-1; V gene: TRBV20-1; D gene: NA; CDR3 DNA: TGCAGTGCTAGCCAGCTAGCGCGCCTTAGAAATGAGCAGTTCTTC; CDR3 protein: CSASQLARLRNEQFF
clone size: few; J gene: TRBJ2-7; V gene: TRBV6-1; D gene: NA; CDR3 DNA: TGTGCCAGCAGAAGTCCGGGCCCCATAAACGAGCAGTACTTC; CDR3 protein: CASRSPGPINEQYF
clone size: NA; J gene: TRBJ2-1; V gene: TRBV2; D gene: TRBD2; CDR3 DNA: TGTGCCAGCAGTACGGGACTAAACCGCTGGGAGCAGTTCTTC; CDR3 protein: CASSTGLNRWEQFF
clone size: NA; J gene: TRBJ2-5; V gene: TRBV6-6; D gene: TRBD2; CDR3 DNA: TGTGCCAGCAGTTCCCCGCGGGGGATTCTGCCCCAAGAGACCCAGTACTTC; CDR3 protein: CASSSPRGILPQETQYF
clone size: few; J gene: TRBJ1-2; V gene: TRBV7-9; D gene: TRBD1; CDR3 DNA: TGTGCCAGCAGCTCCGCGGGACAGGGTCCAGGCTATGGCCACACCTTC; CDR3 protein: CASSSAGQGPGYGHTF
clone size: NA; J gene: TRBJ2-7; V gene: TRBV12-3/TRBV12-4; D gene: TRBD1; CDR3 DNA: TGTGCCAGCAGCTTCAGAGGACAGGAAGCCTACGAGCAGTACTTC; CDR3 protein: CASSFRGQEAYEQYF
clone size: few; J gene: TRBJ2-1; V gene: TRBV9; D gene: TRBD2; CDR3 DNA: TGTGCCAGCAGCGTAGGGCTAGCGGGCTCGAGCTCCTACAATGAGCAGTTCTTC; CDR3 protein: CASSVGLAGSSSYNEQFF
clone size: NA; J gene: TRBJ2-5; V gene: TRBV5-1; D gene: TRBD1; CDR3 DNA: TGCGCCAGCAGTAGCCCGACAGGGAAGCTAGAGACCCAGTACTTC; CDR3 protein: CASSSPTGKLETQYF
clone size: NA; J gene: TRBJ2-7; V gene: TRBV27; D gene: TRBD2; CDR3 DNA: TGTGCCAGCAGTTTATCGACTAGCGGGAGGAATGAGCAGTACTTC; CDR3 protein: CASSLSTSGRNEQYF
clone size: NA; J gene: TRBJ2-7; V gene: TRBV12-3/TRBV12-4; D gene: NA; CDR3 DNA: TGTGCCAGCAGTTTCTACAATGAGCAGTACTTC; CDR3 protein: CASSFYNEQYF
clone size: NA; J gene: TRBJ2-3; V gene: TRBV20-1; D gene: NA; CDR3 DNA: TGCAGTGCTAGGGTCGATGCGGGAGATACGCAGTATTTT; CDR3 protein: CSARVDAGDTQYF
clone size: few; J gene: TRBJ2-3; V gene: TRBV20-1; D gene: NA; CDR3 DNA: TGCAGTGCTAGACCTCATGATAGGGGCGCAGATACGCAGTATTTT; CDR3 protein: CSARPHDRGADTQYF
clone size: NA; J gene: TRBJ2-7; V gene: TRBV10-3; D gene: NA; CDR3 DNA: TGTGCCATCAGGGAGGACTCCAAGTCTCTCTCCGAGCAGTACTTC; CDR3 protein: CAIREDSKSLSEQYF
clone size: few; J gene: TRBJ2-6; V gene: TRBV7-9; D gene: TRBD2; CDR3 DNA: TGTGCCAGCAGCTCTCCGGGACTAGCGGGTTCTGGGGCCAACGTCCTGACTTTC; CDR3 protein: CASSSPGLAGSGANVLTF
clone size: NA; J gene: TRBJ2-3; V gene: TRBV6-5; D gene: NA; CDR3 DNA: TGTGCCAGCAGTTACATCGCCGGCACAGATACGCAGTATTTT; CDR3 protein: CASSYIAGTDTQYF
clone size: NA; J gene: TRBJ2-7; V gene: TRBV20-1; D gene: NA; CDR3 DNA: TGCAGTGCTAGGTTCTGGCGGGGTGCATTGGGCGAGCAGTACTTC; CDR3 protein: CSARFWRGALGEQYF
clone size: NA; J gene: TRBJ2-1; V gene: TRBV15; D gene: TRBD1; CDR3 DNA: TGTGCCACCAGCAGGGACAGGGCGTCCTACAATGAGCAGTTCTTC; CDR3 protein: CATSRDRASYNEQFF
clone size: NA; J gene: TRBJ2-5; V gene: TRBV11-2; D gene: TRBD2; CDR3 DNA: TGTGCCAGCAGCTTATGGGGGGGGAGTGAGCAGTACTTC; CDR3 protein: CASSLWGGSEQYF
clone size: NA; J gene: TRBJ2-1; V gene: TRBV4-1; D gene: NA; CDR3 DNA: TGCGCCAGCAGCCAAGGGTTAGGTTATGAGCAGTTCTTC; CDR3 protein: CASSQGLGYEQFF
clone size: NA; J gene: TRBJ1-2; V gene: TRBV7-9; D gene: NA; CDR3 DNA: TGTGCCAGCAGCCCACAAGCGTCACAGGGACCTAACTATGGCTACACCTTC; CDR3 protein: CASSPQASQGPNYGYTF
clone size: NA; J gene: TRBJ1-2; V gene: TRBV3-1; D gene: NA; CDR3 DNA: TGTGCCAGCAGCCAGCAAACCCGGGACGCCCGTCAAGGCTACACCTTC; CDR3 protein: CASSQQTRDARQGYTF
clone size: few; J gene: TRBJ2-7; V gene: TRBV6-1; D gene: NA; CDR3 DNA: TGTGCCAGCATGAGGGGGGACAGACTGCCCTACGAGCAGTACTTC; CDR3 protein: CASMRGDRLPYEQYF
clone size: NA; J gene: TRBJ1-2; V gene: TRBV6-6; D gene: NA; CDR3 DNA: TGTGCCAGCAGTTACGTGAGTCGGGGGCCGAGGGACTATGGCTACACCTTC; CDR3 protein: CASSYVSRGPRDYGYTF
clone size: many; J gene: TRBJ2-5; V gene: TRBV29-1; D gene: NA; CDR3 DNA: TGCAGCGTTGAAGATCTTTCAGGCCAAGAGACCCAGTACTTC; CDR3 protein: CSVEDLSGQETQYF
clone size: NA; J gene: TRBJ1-1; V gene: TRBV20-1; D gene: TRBD1; CDR3 DNA: TGCAGTGCTAGAGATTTGGACAGGGGCACTGAAGCTTTCTTT; CDR3 protein: CSARDLDRGTEAFF
clone size: NA; J gene: TRBJ2-1; V gene: TRBV2; D gene: TRBD2; CDR3 DNA: TGTGCCAGCAGGCCTCTAGCGGGAGTCTACAATGAGCAGTTCTTC; CDR3 protein: CASRPLAGVYNEQFF
clone size: NA; J gene: TRBJ2-1; V gene: TRBV15; D gene: NA; CDR3 DNA: TGTGCCACCAGCAGAGATCTAGTGGCTGAGCAGTTCTTC; CDR3 protein: CATSRDLVAEQFF
clone size: few; J gene: TRBJ2-7; V gene: TRBV4-3; D gene: NA; CDR3 DNA: TGCGCCAGCAGCCAAGATCGCGGGTCTTTTGGGGGCGAGCAGTACTTC; CDR3 protein: CASSQDRGSFGGEQYF
clone size: NA; J gene: TRBJ2-7; V gene: TRBV3-1; D gene: TRBD2; CDR3 DNA: TGTGCCAGCAGCCAAGATGCCAGCGGGAGCTTCGAGCAGTACTTC; CDR3 protein: CASSQDASGSFEQYF
clone size: few; J gene: TRBJ2-5; V gene: TRBV6-5; D gene: NA; CDR3 DNA: TGTGCCAGCAGTTACTCGTGGACGGGATCCCAAGAGACCCAGTACTTC; CDR3 protein: CASSYSWTGSQETQYF
clone size: few; J gene: TRBJ2-1; V gene: TRBV20-1; D gene: NA; CDR3 DNA: TGCAGTGCTTACCACGGGATGTCCTACAATGAGCAGTTCTTC; CDR3 protein: CSAYHGMSYNEQFF